A single sample is the source of the 16 T cell receptor beta chains below, sequenced in a study of blood T cell repertoires in COVID-19. TCRdb's table, derived via immunoSEQ multiplex PCR, lists solely in-frame clones and lacks some. This table has approximately 130,000 clones, roughly 90% appearing once. Input material: peripheral blood. The receptor set was obtained from a middle-aged man with acute or convalescent COVID-19.

The CDR3 nucleotides read TGCGCCAGCAGCTTGGGTGCGGGAGGGCCAGGGGAGCAGTACTTC. Its translation is CASSLGAGGPGEQYF. The V call is TRBV5-1, the J call TRBJ2-7; 9 bases fit TRBD2. Germline V gene lookup returns CDR1 SGHRS and CDR2 YFSETQ. This CDR3 region has 15 residues. V lost 0 bases, J lost 7 bases, and 8 bases stayed unmatched.

The V and J genes are TRBV14 and TRBJ2-7, with TRBD2 matching 12 bases. The length of the CDR3 is 19 residues. Germline assignment: CDR1 SGHDN and CDR2 FVKESK. The J segment lost 4 bases and the V segment lost 4 bases, leaving 17 bases of the junction unmatched. CDR3: CASSPSRLAGGQFVYEQYF. In DNA form, the CDR3 reads TGTGCCAGCAGCCCCTCGCGTCTAGCGGGAGGGCAATTTGTATACGAGCAGTACTTC. Complete variable domain (other parts from reference TRBV14 and TRBJ2-7): EAGVTQFPSHSVIEKGQTVTLRCDPISGHDNLYWYRRVMGKEIKFLLHFVKESKQDESGMPNNRFLAERTGGTYSTLKVQPAELEDSGVYFCASSPSRLAGGQFVYEQYFGPGTRLTVT.

The chain recombines TRBV6-5 with TRBJ1-2; 7 bases match TRBD1. The germline V gene encodes CDR1 MNHEY and CDR2 SVGAGI. V lost 7 bases to trimming and J lost 6 bases; unmatched junction nucleotides: 8. The CDR3 contains 13 residues. The CDR3 here is CASIDPGQNGYTF. CDR3 DNA: TGTGCCAGCATCGACCCGGGACAGAATGGCTACACCTTC.

This rearrangement joins TRBV5-1 to TRBJ2-1; 8 nucleotides agree with TRBD2. This CDR3 region has 17 residues. V was clipped by 4 bases and J by 4 bases; unmatched bases: 13. Germline loops: CDR1 SGHRS, CDR2 YFSETQ. The DNA of the CDR3 is TGCGCCAGCAGCCCAAGACTAGCGATAGGGATATACAATGAGCAGTTCTTC. This codes for CASSPRLAIGIYNEQFF.

The chain carries TRBV27 and TRBJ2-7, with 7 bases lining up with TRBD1. Trimming cost V 6 bases and J 3 bases; bases outside gene matches: 5. Germline loops: CDR1 MNHEY, CDR2 SMNVEV (reference sequence). The CDR3 is 13 amino acids. As DNA, the CDR3 is TGTGCCAGCAGGAGACAGGGCTTCTACGAGCAGTACTTC. Its translation is CASRRQGFYEQYF.

This chain links TRBV4-3 with TRBJ1-2; 7 nucleotides align to TRBD1. Losses at the gene ends were 1 base for V and 2 bases for J; bases not matched to a gene: 7. The CDR3 totals 16 residues. Germline V gene data show CDR1 as LGHNA and CDR2 as YSLEER. CDR3 region: CASSQAAVRGNYGYTF. In DNA form, the CDR3 reads TGCGCCAGCAGCCAAGCTGCAGTCAGGGGGAACTATGGCTACACCTTC.

V gene TRBV10-2 combines with J gene TRBJ2-2; 10 bases align to TRBD2. The CDR3 has 15 residues. J gave up 7 bases and V 6 bases, and 8 bases lay outside the gene matches. Germline CDR1 and CDR2: WSHSY and SAAADI. The chain's CDR3 is CASRASGRAVGELFF. CDR3 sequence (DNA): TGCGCCAGCAGGGCGAGCGGGAGGGCCGTCGGGGAGCTGTTTTTT.

The chain joins TRBV12-3 or TRBV12-4 to TRBJ2-1; D may be TRBD2 (6 bases). The germline V and J ends were trimmed by 7 bases and 8 bases, with 15 bases remaining between them. The CDR3 is made up of 13 amino acids. CDR3 in DNA: TGTGCCAGCACCGGGGGAGGAGGGTATGAGCAGTTCTTC. Its protein is CASTGGGGYEQFF.

The rearrangement links TRBV5-4 to TRBJ2-1; 10 bases are shared with TRBD2. From germline, CDR1 is SGHNT and CDR2 YYREEE (reference sequence). The CDR3 consists of 15 residues. The ends lost 5 bases at V and 8 bases at J; junction bases unmatched: 10. CDR3 DNA: TGTGCCAGCAGTCTTATTCCTAGCGGGAGCGATGAGCAGTTCTTC. Protein: CASSLIPSGSDEQFF.

As DNA, the CDR3 is TGTGCCAGCAGCGCCAGCGGCCTATTAGGCGAGCAGTACTTC. Its protein product is CASSASGLLGEQYF. V gene TRBV9 combines with J gene TRBJ2-7; D possibly corresponds to TRBD2 (5 bases). CDR1 is SGDLS and CDR2 is YYNGEE in the germline V gene. Trimming removed 3 bases at V and 6 bases at J, with 16 bases between. The CDR3 consists of 14 residues.

This clone was observed a single time. CDR3 loop: CASSWGQGRSGTEAFF. CDR3 nucleotides: TGTGCCAGCAGTTGGGGACAGGGTAGGAGCGGAACTGAAGCTTTCTTT. V gene TRBV27 combines with J gene TRBJ1-1; 9 bases fit TRBD1. This CDR3 is 16 amino acids long. Trimming removed 4 bases from V and 5 bases from J; junction bases left unmatched: 11. Germline values: CDR1 MNHEY, CDR2 SMNVEV (reference sequence).

The chain is built from TRBV11-3 and TRBJ2-7, with TRBD2 matching 14 bases. Germline CDR1 reads SGHNT; CDR2 reads YENEEA. The junction had 1 base not matched to a gene; V was cut back by 0 bases and J by 6 bases. The CDR3 sequence is 15 residues long. Here the CDR3 reads CASSLDGLAGGEQYF. As DNA, the CDR3 is TGTGCCAGCAGCTTAGATGGACTAGCGGGAGGCGAGCAGTACTTC.

The chain employs TRBV9 and TRBJ2-2; 9 bases fit TRBD1. The CDR3 has 16 residues. Germline lookup yields CDR1 SGDLS and CDR2 YYNGEE. J gave up 3 bases and V 4 bases, and 7 bases lay outside the gene matches. The CDR3 nucleotides are TGTGCCAGCAGCCAATGGGACAGGGACTACACCGGGGAGCTGTTTTTT. Translated: CASSQWDRDYTGELFF.

The V gene is TRBV6-6, the J gene TRBJ1-1, with 12 bases that match TRBD1. CDR1 and CDR2 (germline): MNHNY, SVGAGI (reference sequence). The CDR3 is 19 amino acids. The V and J ends lost 5 bases and 2 bases, in that order; junction bases with no gene match: 15. CDR3 sequence: CASSPTLGQGALGNTEAFF. DNA for the CDR3: TGTGCCAGCAGTCCAACCCTGGGACAGGGGGCTTTAGGTAACACTGAAGCTTTCTTT.

The V call is TRBV3-1 (or the pseudogene TRBV3-2), the J call TRBJ2-2, with D perhaps matching TRBD2 (6 bases). This CDR3 contains 14 residues. Trimming took off 3 bases at V and 6 bases at J, with 11 bases between the two ends. The germline V gene encodes CDR1 LGHDT and CDR2 YNNKEL (reference sequence). CDR3 sequence: CASSHTGSSGELFF. The CDR3, as DNA: TGTGCCAGCAGCCACACCGGGAGCTCCGGGGAGCTGTTTTTT.

V usage is TRBV9 and J usage is TRBJ1-3; 7 bases map to TRBD1. This CDR3 has 14 residues. Germline V gene sequence: CDR1 SGDLS, CDR2 YYNGEE. After removal of 1 base from V and 3 bases from J, the junction contained 1 base not matched to a gene. The DNA of the CDR3 is TGTGCCAGCAGCGTAACAGGGGTTGGAAACACCATATATTTT. Translated: CASSVTGVGNTIYF.